This record covers a single T cell receptor (beta chain). Its antigen is unidentified. The CDR3 end is not reached by the read, which stops 3 residues before it; the germline J gene fills it in. The entry originates in a study of T cells in women clearing cervical HPV infection. Background on the study: Control women cleared a single incident HPV16 infection within 12 months. HLA type stays a possible confounder, typing being limited. For cases, blood was sampled a median 149 days after lesion detection, interquartile range roughly 90 to 210 days. Findings of the study overall: Combining TCR richness with V gene abundances gave approximately 0.8 AUC.

The repertoire was sequenced with immunoSEQ multiplex PCR; TCRdb's copy has only in-frame clones and lacks some. Here the sample table reports about 39,000 clones. CDR3 size: 15 residues. Germline values: CDR1 SEHNR, CDR2 FQNEAQ (reference sequence). The specimen was blood buffy coat. This clonotype was sampled from a woman aged 18 to 75 with a cervical HPV16 infection that either progressed to CIN3+ or cleared (not recorded which). The V and J genes are TRBV7-9 and TRBJ1-2; no clear D. The CDR3 loop reads CASSLGLAGSYDYTF. The DNA read from the CDR3 is TGTGCCAGCAGCTTAGGACTAGCGGGCTCCTACGAC. Full variable domain (outside the CDR3, taken from reference TRBV7-9 and TRBJ1-2): DTGVSQNPRHKITKRGQNVTFRCDPISEHNRLYWYRQTLGQGPEFLTYFQNEAQLEKSRLLSDRFSAERPKGSFSTLEIQRTEQGDSAMYLCASSLGLAGSYDYTFGSGTRLTVV.